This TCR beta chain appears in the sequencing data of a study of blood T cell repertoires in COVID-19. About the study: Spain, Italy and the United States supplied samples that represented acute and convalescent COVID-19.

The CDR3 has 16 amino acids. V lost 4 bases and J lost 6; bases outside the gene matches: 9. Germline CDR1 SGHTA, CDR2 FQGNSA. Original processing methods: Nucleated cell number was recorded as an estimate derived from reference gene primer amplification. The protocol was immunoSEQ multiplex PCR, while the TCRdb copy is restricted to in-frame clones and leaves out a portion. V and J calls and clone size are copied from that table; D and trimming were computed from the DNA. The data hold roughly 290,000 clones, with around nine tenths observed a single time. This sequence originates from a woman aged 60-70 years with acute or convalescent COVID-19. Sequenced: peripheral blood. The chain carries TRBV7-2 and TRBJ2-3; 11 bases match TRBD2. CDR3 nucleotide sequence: TGTGCCAGCAGCTACTCTAGCGGGAGGCCCTCCGATACGCAGTATTTT. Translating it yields CASSYSSGRPSDTQYF.